The entry that follows covers one T cell receptor beta chain sequence. Its specificity is unknown. Possible read error: a much larger clone is one base away. This sample includes further DNA sequences coding for the same CDR3. An assay was performed, and its level was deep. Clones were sequenced by immunoSEQ multiplex PCR, and TCRdb holds only the in-frame ones, with some missing. The sample consists of about 2.3 million clones, approximately 95% of them appearing once. The data were taken from a study of shared clonotypes between healthy human individuals. As for the study in general: Samples came from a couple of female and three male donors aged 18 to 49.

Trimming cost V 7 bases and J 0 bases, with 3 bases left between them. Germline V gives CDR1 SNHLY, CDR2 FYNNEI. This CDR3 has 11 residues. The study's findings and limits: Researchers sampled only blood; tissue repertoires likely differ. It was observed that approximately 5% of naive CD4 clonotypes were shared across several donors.

This clonotype was obtained from a man between 18 and 35 years old in good health. Some clones in this sample may be carry-over from other donors' samples. The chain links TRBV2 to TRBJ1-1; D remains ambiguous. Sequencing was performed on naive CD4+ T cells from PBMCs. As to subset: CD45RA+ positively selected. This chain's CDR3 is CASTLNTEAFF. Here the CDR3 DNA reads TGTGCCAGCACTTTGAACACTGAAGCTTTCTTT.